This passage covers 12 T cell receptor beta chains from one sample sequenced in a study of blood T cell repertoires in COVID-19. The data were produced by immunoSEQ multiplex PCR, yet TCRdb's version contains in-frame clones alone and is incomplete. The sample carries around 260,000 clones, under 90% recorded once. Material for sequencing was peripheral blood. These receptor sequences come from a man aged 55 to 70 with acute or convalescent COVID-19.

The chain links TRBV18 to TRBJ2-2, with D perhaps TRBD1 (5 bases). The germline gives CDR1 KGHSH, CDR2 LQKENI. This CDR3 comprises 14 residues. The V and J ends lost 5 bases and 6 bases respectively, with 13 bases between them. This CDR3 is CASSANQGPGELFF. The CDR3 coding sequence is TGTGCCAGCTCAGCAAATCAGGGTCCCGGGGAGCTGTTTTTT.

The gene calls are TRBV18 and TRBJ2-3; TRBD2 matches at 7 bases. With V trimmed by 3 bases and J by 2 bases, 8 bases remained unmatched. The CDR3 sequence is 16 residues long. The germline V gene has CDR1 KGHSH and CDR2 LQKENI. The CDR3 DNA follows: TGTGCCAGCTCACCCGGACGGGGACTATCCACAGATACGCAGTATTTT. It is translated as CASSPGRGLSTDTQYF.

The chain's CDR3 is CASSLVAGLADTQYF. The CDR3 DNA sequence: TGTGCCAGCAGCTTAGTGGCGGGACTCGCAGATACGCAGTATTTT. The chain employs TRBV11-2 and TRBJ2-3, with D maybe TRBD2 (6 bases). The length of the CDR3 is 15 residues. The germline V and J ends were trimmed by 1 base and 4 bases, with 12 bases remaining between them. Germline V CDR1 and CDR2: SGHAT, FQNNGV.

The chain joins TRBV28 to TRBJ1-2; 8 bases are a match to TRBD1. In germline, CDR1 is MDHEN, CDR2 SYDVKM. J lost 0 bases, V lost 7 bases, and 10 bases had no gene match. This CDR3 is 16 amino acids long. CDR3 nucleotides: TGTGCCAGCAAAACCCTAGGGACAGGCGCTAACTATGGCTACACCTTC. It codes for CASKTLGTGANYGYTF.

The rearrangement uses TRBV6-5 and TRBJ2-7, with D unclear. Per the germline V gene, CDR1 is MNHEY and CDR2 is SVGAGI. The CDR3 contains 13 residues. V gave up 0 bases and J gave up 1 base, with 4 bases separating them. Written as DNA, the CDR3 is TGTGCCAGCAGTTACTCTCAGTCCTACGAGCAGTACTTC. The encoded protein is CASSYSQSYEQYF.

The V and J genes are TRBV5-4 and TRBJ1-3, with 7 bases identical to TRBD1. The V and J ends lost 4 bases and 4 bases, in that order; junction bases with no gene match: 14. The CDR3 extends over 17 amino acids. Germline V lookup: CDR1 SGHNT, CDR2 YYREEE (reference sequence). CDR3 amino acids: CASSPRDSNTAGNTIYF. CDR3 nucleotide sequence: TGTGCCAGCAGCCCCCGGGACAGCAACACGGCGGGAAACACCATATATTTT.

The chain has TRBV7-8 and TRBJ2-7, with TRBD1 identical over 11 bases. V shed 4 bases, J shed 3 bases, and the junction held 14 bases outside the gene matches. There are 18 residues in the CDR3. The germline V gene encodes CDR1 SGHVS and CDR2 FQNEAQ. This chain's CDR3 is CASSSLGTGGIVLYEQYF. CDR3 DNA sequence: TGTGCCAGCAGCTCACTAGGGACAGGGGGGATTGTCCTCTACGAGCAGTACTTC.

As to this clone: The same CDR3 can be traced to other DNA sequences in this sample. The chain combines TRBV3-1 (or the pseudogene TRBV3-2) with TRBJ2-5, with TRBD2 matching 12 bases. Germline V gene data show CDR1 as LGHDT and CDR2 as YNNKEL (reference sequence). CDR3 size: 15 residues. The trim removed 2 bases at V and 5 bases at J, leaving 3 bases unmatched. The CDR3 region has the DNA TGTGCCAGCAGCCAACGACTAGCGGGAGTGGAGACCCAGTACTTC. It translates to CASSQRLAGVETQYF.

V and J are TRBV4-1 and TRBJ1-5; D is uncertain. Trimming removed 4 bases at V and 5 bases at J, with 15 bases between. From germline, CDR1 is MGHRA and CDR2 YSYEKL. There are 15 residues in the CDR3. The CDR3 DNA is TGCGCCAGCAGCCCGACTGCCTGGTTTGATCAGCCCCAGCATTTT. It is translated as CASSPTAWFDQPQHF.

This clone was observed once. The gene calls are TRBV3-1 (or the pseudogene TRBV3-2) and TRBJ2-5; 9 nucleotides align to TRBD2. Germline V gene sequence: CDR1 LGHDT, CDR2 YNNKEL (reference sequence). V lost 0 bases, J lost 2 bases, and 4 bases stayed unmatched. This CDR3 spans 16 amino acids. CDR3 sequence (DNA): TGTGCCAGCAGCCAAGACCTAGCGGGGAATCAAGAGACCCAGTACTTC. Encoded protein: CASSQDLAGNQETQYF.

The chain carries TRBV28 and TRBJ2-1, with 15 nucleotides matching TRBD2. The length of the CDR3 is 17 residues. The J segment lost 8 bases and the V segment lost 2 bases, leaving 7 bases of the junction unmatched. The germline V gene has CDR1 MDHEN and CDR2 SYDVKM. This CDR3 is CASSLVGLAGGVDEQFF. The CDR3 DNA reads TGTGCCAGCAGTTTAGTGGGACTAGCGGGAGGTGTGGATGAGCAGTTCTTC.

The chain recombines TRBV19 with TRBJ2-1; a possible D gene is TRBD2 (6 bases). CDR3 size: 14 residues. Germline-derived CDR1 and CDR2 are LNHDA and SQIVND (reference sequence). Trimming took 5 bases from V and 10 from J, leaving 18 bases between them. CDR3 amino acids: CASSGGIGPGEQFF. The CDR3 DNA is TGTGCCAGTAGTGGGGGGATAGGACCCGGGGAGCAGTTCTTC.